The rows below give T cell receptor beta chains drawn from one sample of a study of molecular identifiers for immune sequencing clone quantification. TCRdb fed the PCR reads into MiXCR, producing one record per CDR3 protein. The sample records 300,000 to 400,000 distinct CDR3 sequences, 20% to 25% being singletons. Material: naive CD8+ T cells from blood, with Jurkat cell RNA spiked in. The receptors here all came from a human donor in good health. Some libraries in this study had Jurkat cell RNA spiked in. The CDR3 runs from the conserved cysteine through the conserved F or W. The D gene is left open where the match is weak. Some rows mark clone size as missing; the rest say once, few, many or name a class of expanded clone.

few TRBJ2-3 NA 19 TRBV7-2 TGTGCCAGCAGCTTAGGAGGGGCCCGGGGGGCCATCTTTGGAGATACGCAGTATTTT CASSLGGARGAIFGDTQYF
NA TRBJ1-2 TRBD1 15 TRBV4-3 TGCGCCAGCAGCCAAGATTGGCAGGGGGACTATGGCTACACCTTC CASSQDWQGDYGYTF
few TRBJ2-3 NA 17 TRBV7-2 TGTGCCAGCAGCTTAGGGTGGGGGACCCTCGGGACAGATACGCAGTATTTT CASSLGWGTLGTDTQYF
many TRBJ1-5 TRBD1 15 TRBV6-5 TGTGCCAGCAGTTACTCGGGGACAGGGGGCCAGCCCCAGCATTTT CASSYSGTGGQPQHF
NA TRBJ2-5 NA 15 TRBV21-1 TGTGCCAGCAGACTAGCGGGGCGATTACAAGAGACCCAGTACTTC CASRLAGRLQETQYF
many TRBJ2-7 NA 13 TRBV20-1 TGCAGTGCTAGGGATCTTAGCTCCTACGAGCAGTACTTC CSARDLSSYEQYF
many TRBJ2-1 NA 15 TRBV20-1 TGCAGTGCTAGCGTCTGGCAGGGGTGGGGCAATGAGCAGTTCTTC CSASVWQGWGNEQFF
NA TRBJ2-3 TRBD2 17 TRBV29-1 TGCAGCGTTGAAGATGGGGAGACTAGCGGGAGCACAGATACGCAGTATTTT CSVEDGETSGSTDTQYF
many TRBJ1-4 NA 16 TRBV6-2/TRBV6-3 TGTGCCAGCAGTTACGTCGAGGCAGCGATTAATGAAAAACTGTTTTTT CASSYVEAAINEKLFF
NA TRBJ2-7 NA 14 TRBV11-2 TGTGCCAGCAGCTTACCCCAGACACCGTACGAGCAGTACTTC CASSLPQTPYEQYF
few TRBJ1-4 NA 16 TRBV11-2 TGTGCCAGCACAGGGGACCCCGAAGGGACTAATGAAAAACTGTTTTTT CASTGDPEGTNEKLFF
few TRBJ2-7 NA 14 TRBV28 TGTGCCAGCAGTCTCTGGGGTGCGGCCTACGAGCAGTACTTC CASSLWGAAYEQYF
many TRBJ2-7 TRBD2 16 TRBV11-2 TGTGCCAGCAGCTTAAGTCCCAGCGGGGGGGCCTGGGAGCAGTACTTC CASSLSPSGGAWEQYF
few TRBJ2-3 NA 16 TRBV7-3 TGTGCCAGCAGCCGCGTCGGGGGAGTTAGCACAGATACGCAGTATTTT CASSRVGGVSTDTQYF
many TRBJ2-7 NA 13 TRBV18 TGTGCCAGCTCACCTGGAGATAGCTACGAGCAGTACTTC CASSPGDSYEQYF
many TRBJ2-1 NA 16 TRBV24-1 TGTGCCACCAGTGATTCCGGGTCCCAGGCCCGCAATGAGCAGTTCTTC CATSDSGSQARNEQFF
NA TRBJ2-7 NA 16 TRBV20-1 TGCAGTGCCGCACAACTCTTGACGGGCCATGGCTACGAGCAGTACTTC CSAAQLLTGHGYEQYF
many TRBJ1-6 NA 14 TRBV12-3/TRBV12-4 TGTGCCAGCAGACCTGGGACGGCGAATTCACCCCTCCACTTT CASRPGTANSPLHF
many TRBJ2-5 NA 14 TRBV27 TGTGCCAGCAGTTTAAACGACGGGAGAGAGACCCAGTACTTC CASSLNDGRETQYF
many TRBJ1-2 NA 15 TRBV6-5 TGTGCCAGCTACGGCGGAACAGGGATGAGCTATGGCTACACCTTC CASYGGTGMSYGYTF
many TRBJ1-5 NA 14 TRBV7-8 TGTGCCAGCAGCGGGGACGCTTATAATCAGCCCCAGCATTTT CASSGDAYNQPQHF
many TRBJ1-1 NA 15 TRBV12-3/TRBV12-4 TGTGCCAGCAGCCCGGGGAGCTCATGGAACACTGAAGCTTTCTTT CASSPGSSWNTEAFF
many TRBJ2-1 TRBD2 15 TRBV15 TGTGCCACCAGCAGAGGCACCGGACTAGCGGCTGAGCAGTTCTTC CATSRGTGLAAEQFF
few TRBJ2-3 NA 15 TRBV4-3 TGCGCCAGCAGCCTCTCTAGGGCTTGGGAAGATACGCAGTATTTT CASSLSRAWEDTQYF
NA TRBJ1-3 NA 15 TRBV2 TGTGCCAGCAGTAGCCCCGGACTCTCTGGAAACACCATATATTTT CASSSPGLSGNTIYF
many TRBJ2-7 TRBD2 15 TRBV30 TGTGCCTGGAGTCGGGGGACTAGCGTTGCCTACGAGCAGTACTTC CAWSRGTSVAYEQYF
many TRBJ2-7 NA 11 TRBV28 TGTGCCAGCAGCTTGTTCCACGAGCAGTACTTC CASSLFHEQYF
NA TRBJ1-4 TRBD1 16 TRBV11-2 TGTGCCAGCAGCTGGCTCGGACAGGGCCGAAATGAAAAACTGTTTTTT CASSWLGQGRNEKLFF
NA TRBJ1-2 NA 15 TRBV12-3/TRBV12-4 TGTGCCAGCAGTCTTTCAAACTGGCAGGCTAATGGCTACACCTTC CASSLSNWQANGYTF
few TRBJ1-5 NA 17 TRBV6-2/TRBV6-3 TGTGCCAGCAGTTACCCCGGGGCCGACAGGCCAAATCAGCCCCAGCATTTT CASSYPGADRPNQPQHF
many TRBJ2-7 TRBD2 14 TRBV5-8 TGTGCCAGCAGCTTCGCTAGCGGATCCTACGAGCAGTACTTC CASSFASGSYEQYF
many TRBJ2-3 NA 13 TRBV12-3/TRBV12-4 TGTGCCGGGCAAGGCAGAGACACAGATACGCAGTATTTT CAGQGRDTDTQYF
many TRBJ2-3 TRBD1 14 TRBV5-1 TGCGCCAGCAGCTACAGGGGTTCCACAGATACGCAGTATTTT CASSYRGSTDTQYF
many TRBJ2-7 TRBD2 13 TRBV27 TGTGCCAGCGCACTGGGACTAGGCTACGAGCAGTACTTC CASALGLGYEQYF
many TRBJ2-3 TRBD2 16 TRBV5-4 TGTGCCAGCAGCGGGAGGACTAGCGGGGGCACAGATACGCAGTATTTT CASSGRTSGGTDTQYF
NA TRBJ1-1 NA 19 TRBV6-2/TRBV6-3 TGTGCCAGCAGTTACTTGACCACAATATCGTGGAAATCGAACACTGAAGCTTTCTTT CASSYLTTISWKSNTEAFF
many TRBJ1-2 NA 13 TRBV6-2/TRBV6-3 TGTGCCAGCAGTGCCGTAAACCCTTTTGGCTACACCTTC CASSAVNPFGYTF
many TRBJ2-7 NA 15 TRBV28 TGTGCCAGCCTGGGCCAGCCAGGCCTCAGCCACGAGCAGTACTTC CASLGQPGLSHEQYF
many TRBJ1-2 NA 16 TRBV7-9 TGTGCCAGCAGCTTAGATCCCCAGGGAGCTAACTATGGCTACACCTTC CASSLDPQGANYGYTF
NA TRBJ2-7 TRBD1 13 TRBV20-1 TGCAGTGCCAGGACAGGGGGGAACTACGAGCAGTACTTC CSARTGGNYEQYF
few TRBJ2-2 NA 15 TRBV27 TGTGCCAGCAGTTTGTCTAGTGGTGGCCCCGGGGAGCTGTTTTTT CASSLSSGGPGELFF
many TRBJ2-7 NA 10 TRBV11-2 TGTGCCACCCAAGGGGATGAGCAGTACTTC CATQGDEQYF
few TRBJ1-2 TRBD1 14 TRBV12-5 TGTGCTAGTGGACAGGGACAGTTTTCTTATGGCTACACCTTC CASGQGQFSYGYTF
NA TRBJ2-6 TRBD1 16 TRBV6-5 TGTGCCAGCAGAGGGACAGGGTCCGGCAGGGCCAACGTCCTGACTTTC CASRGTGSGRANVLTF